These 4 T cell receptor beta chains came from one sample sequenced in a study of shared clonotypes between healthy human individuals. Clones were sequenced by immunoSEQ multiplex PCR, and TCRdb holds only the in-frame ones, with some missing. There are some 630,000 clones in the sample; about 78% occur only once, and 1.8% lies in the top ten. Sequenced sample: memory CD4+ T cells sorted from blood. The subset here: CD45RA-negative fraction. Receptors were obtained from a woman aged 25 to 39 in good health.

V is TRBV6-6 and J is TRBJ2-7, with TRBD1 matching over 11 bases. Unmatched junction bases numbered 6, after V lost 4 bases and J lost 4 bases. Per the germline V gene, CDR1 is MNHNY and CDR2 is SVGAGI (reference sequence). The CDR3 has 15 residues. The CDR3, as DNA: TGTGCCAGCAGTTCCCCGGACAGGGGGCGTTACGAGCAGTACTTC. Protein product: CASSSPDRGRYEQYF.

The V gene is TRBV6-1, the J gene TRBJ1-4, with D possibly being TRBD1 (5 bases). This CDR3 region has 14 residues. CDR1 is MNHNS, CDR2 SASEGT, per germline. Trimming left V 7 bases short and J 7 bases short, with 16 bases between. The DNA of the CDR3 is TGTGCCAGCAATCAGGGTACCGGACTTGAAAAACTGTTTTTT. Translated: CASNQGTGLEKLFF.

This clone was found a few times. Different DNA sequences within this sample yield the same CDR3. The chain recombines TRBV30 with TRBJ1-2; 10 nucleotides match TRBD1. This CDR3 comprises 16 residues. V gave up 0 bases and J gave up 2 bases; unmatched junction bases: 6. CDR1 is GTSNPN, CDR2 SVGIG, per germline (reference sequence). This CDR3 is CAWSVQGTGVNYGYTF. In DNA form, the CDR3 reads TGTGCCTGGAGTGTACAAGGGACAGGGGTAAACTATGGCTACACCTTC.

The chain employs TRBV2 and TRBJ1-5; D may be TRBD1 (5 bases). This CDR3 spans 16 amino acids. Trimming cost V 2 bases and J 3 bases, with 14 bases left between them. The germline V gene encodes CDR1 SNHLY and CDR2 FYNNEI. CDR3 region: CASSEPEGSTNQPQHF. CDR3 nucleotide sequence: TGTGCCAGCAGTGAACCAGAGGGGTCTACCAATCAGCCCCAGCATTTT.